The source of this T cell receptor beta chain is a study of cytomegalovirus exposure and HLA in healthy donors. Produced via immunoSEQ multiplex PCR; TCRdb's table is partial and in-frame only. Of approximately 150,000 clones listed, around 87% are singletons. The CDR3 length is 12 residues. V lost 9 bases, J lost 9 bases, and 8 bases stayed unmatched. Germline V CDR1 and CDR2: SNHLY, FYNNEI. The sample taken for sequencing was PBMCs. The sequence was obtained from a young man in good health and CMV-seropositive. V gene TRBV2 combines with J gene TRBJ2-1; 7 nucleotides line up with TRBD2. Written as DNA, the CDR3 is TGTGCCAGATCCTGGACTAGGGGTGAGCAGTTCTTC. Translation: CARSWTRGEQFF.